The 27 T cell receptor beta chains given below trace back to one sample, sequenced in a study of blood T cell repertoires in COVID-19. The protocol was immunoSEQ multiplex PCR, while the TCRdb copy is restricted to in-frame clones and leaves out a portion. The table records over 70,000 clones, approximately 84% of them present only once. The sequenced sample consisted of peripheral blood. These receptors were obtained from a man in his 60s with COVID-19, enrolled during active disease.

This chain joins TRBV2 and TRBJ1-6; 9 nucleotides align to TRBD1. There are 13 residues in the CDR3. V dropped 9 bases and J dropped 9; count of bases not matched to a gene: 6. CDR1 and CDR2 from the germline V gene are SNHLY and FYNNEI. CDR3 residues: CARWDRDSSPLHF. CDR3 bases: TGTGCCAGGTGGGACAGGGACAGTTCACCCCTCCACTTT. Full variable domain (outside the CDR3, taken from reference TRBV2 and TRBJ1-6): EPEVTQTPSHQVTQMGQEVILRCVPISNHLYFYWYRQILGQKVEFLVSFYNNEISEKSEIFDDQFSVERPDGSNFTLKIRSTKLEDSAMYFCARWDRDSSPLHFGNGTRLTVT.

The chain links TRBV28 to TRBJ1-4; 8 bases agree with TRBD1. Germline loops: CDR1 MDHEN, CDR2 SYDVKM. Trimming at V came to 4 bases and at J to 7 bases, leaving 8 bases not matched to a gene. The CDR3 covers 15 residues. The CDR3 protein is CASSSTGQGGEKLFF. As DNA, the CDR3 is TGTGCCAGCAGTTCCACCGGACAGGGCGGTGAAAAACTGTTTTTT.

The CDR3 protein is CASSKMGRGRQPQHF. In nucleotides, the CDR3 is TGTGCCAGCAGCAAAATGGGGAGGGGCCGGCAGCCCCAGCATTTT. The chain links TRBV21-1 to TRBJ1-5. TRBV21-1 is a recognized pseudogene. The CDR3 runs 15 residues.

This clone was recorded once. V is TRBV3-1 (or the pseudogene TRBV3-2) and J is TRBJ2-7; D is possibly TRBD2 (6 bases). The CDR3 has 16 residues. The germline gives CDR1 LGHDT, CDR2 YNNKEL (reference sequence). V was trimmed by 5 bases and J by 2 bases, leaving 19 bases between them. The CDR3 sequence: CASSSMGGSPTYEQYF. The DNA of the CDR3 is TGTGCCAGCAGCTCTATGGGGGGTAGCCCGACCTACGAGCAGTACTTC.

This clone was seen only a few times. This chain connects TRBV5-4 to TRBJ2-1; 7 bases match TRBD2. This CDR3 has 12 residues. The V gene's germline CDR1 is SGHNT and CDR2 YYREEE (reference sequence). Trimming removed 3 bases from V and 7 bases from J; junction bases left unmatched: 1. The CDR3 DNA reads TGTGCCAGCAGCTGGGGACTAAATGAGCAGTTCTTC. It translates to CASSWGLNEQFF.

The rearrangement joins TRBV6-5 to TRBJ1-1, with 7 bases aligning to TRBD1. This CDR3 region has 13 residues. The ends lost 8 bases at V and 0 bases at J; junction bases unmatched: 3. From germline, CDR1 is MNHEY and CDR2 SVGAGI. This CDR3 reads CASRGQVNTEAFF. The CDR3 DNA sequence: TGTGCCAGCCGAGGACAGGTGAACACTGAAGCTTTCTTT.

This sequence joins TRBV6-4 and TRBJ2-5; 15 bases agree with TRBD2. This CDR3 contains 19 residues. After removal of 5 bases from V and 1 base from J, the junction contained 11 bases not matched to a gene. Germline lookup yields CDR1 MRHNA and CDR2 SNTAGT. The CDR3 DNA follows: TGTGCCAGCAGTCCTTGGACTAGCGGGAGGGCCCGGCTCCAAGAGACCCAGTACTTC. Its protein product is CASSPWTSGRARLQETQYF.

The chain uses TRBV6-5 and TRBJ1-2, with D perhaps TRBD1 (5 bases). The CDR3 is 12 amino acids. Germline V gene data show CDR1 as MNHEY and CDR2 as SVGAGI. V was clipped by 11 bases and J by 2 bases, with 12 bases between them. In DNA, the CDR3 is TGTGCCTTCAACGGGGGGAACTATGGCTACACCTTC. It specifies CAFNGGNYGYTF.

The chain recombines TRBV7-9 with TRBJ2-7, with D tentatively TRBD2 (6 bases). The CDR3 is made up of 13 amino acids. V lost 2 bases, J lost 7 bases, and 12 bases lay in between. From germline, CDR1 is SEHNR and CDR2 FQNEAQ (reference sequence). CDR3 sequence reads: CASSLRGVGEQYF. The CDR3, as DNA: TGTGCCAGCAGCTTACGCGGGGTGGGGGAGCAGTACTTC.

The V call is TRBV5-5, the J call TRBJ1-2; a weak D match, TRBD1 (6 bases). The V and J ends lost 1 base and 2 bases respectively, with 9 bases between them. Germline lookup yields CDR1 SGHKS and CDR2 YYEKEE (reference sequence). The CDR3 loop spans 14 amino acids. The CDR3 spells CASSLSTGNYGYTF. The CDR3 nucleotides are TGTGCCAGCAGCTTGTCTACAGGGAACTATGGCTACACCTTC. Variable domain in full (rest from reference TRBV5-5 and TRBJ1-2): DAGVTQSPTHLIKTRGQQVTLRCSPISGHKSVSWYQQVLGQGPQFIFQYYEKEERGRGNFPDRFSARQFPNYSSELNVNALLLGDSALYLCASSLSTGNYGYTFGSGTRLTVV.

The chain recombines TRBV10-3 with TRBJ2-3; 12 nucleotides agree with TRBD1. CDR3 length equals 16 residues. Germline V lookup: CDR1 ENHRY, CDR2 SYGVKD. V trimming: 0 bases; J trimming: 7 bases; junction bases outside the gene matches: 5. CDR3 amino acids: CAISESGQGARNTQYF. The DNA for the CDR3 is TGTGCCATCAGTGAGTCGGGACAGGGGGCGCGGAATACGCAGTATTTT.

The V call is TRBV3-1 (or the pseudogene TRBV3-2), the J call TRBJ2-2; the match to TRBD1 covers 7 bases. This CDR3 spans 15 amino acids. The germline CDR1 and CDR2 sequences are LGHDT and YNNKEL (reference sequence). V shed 5 bases and J 5 bases; nucleotides not matched to a gene: 8. The CDR3 coding sequence is TGTGCCAGCAGCTTCGGGACAGTACTGACCGGGGAGCTGTTTTTT. Translation: CASSFGTVLTGELFF.

The J gene is TRBJ1-5, the V gene TRBV2, with D hard to call. The V gene lost 4 bases and the J gene lost 1 base, with 14 bases spanning the gap. The CDR3 length is 16 residues. Germline CDR1 reads SNHLY; CDR2 reads FYNNEI. The CDR3, as DNA: TGTGCCAGCAGTGTTTATGTGACACTCAGCAATCAGCCCCAGCATTTT. The encoded protein is CASSVYVTLSNQPQHF.

V and J are TRBV30 and TRBJ1-1, with D possibly matching TRBD1 (5 bases). The CDR3 contains 11 residues. Germline CDR1 and CDR2: GTSNPN and SVGIG (reference sequence). Trimming left V 1 base short and J 6 bases short, with 6 bases between. As DNA, the CDR3 is TGTGCCTGGAGTGGGGGGGCTGAAGCTTTCTTT. Amino acid sequence: CAWSGGAEAFF.

This rearrangement joins TRBV10-1 to TRBJ1-6, with a weak D call TRBD1 (6 bases). This CDR3 contains 13 residues. The V and J ends lost 4 bases and 9 bases respectively, with 10 bases between them. Germline-derived CDR1 and CDR2 are WNHNN and SYGVQD (reference sequence). The CDR3 loop is CASSGPGVSPLHF. CDR3 bases: TGCGCCAGCAGTGGACCAGGGGTTTCACCCCTCCACTTT.

J is TRBJ2-7 and V is TRBV28, with TRBD2 as a possible D gene (5 bases). Trimming cost V 5 bases and J 1 base, with 6 bases left between them. Looked up from germline, CDR1 is MDHEN and CDR2 is SYDVKM. The CDR3 is 12 residues long. In DNA form, the CDR3 reads TGTGCCAGCAGTCGGGGTTCCTACGAGCAGTACTTC. Translated: CASSRGSYEQYF.

The chain couples TRBV3-1 (or the pseudogene TRBV3-2) to TRBJ2-3; 7 bases fit TRBD1. Looked up from germline, CDR1 is LGHDT and CDR2 is YNNKEL (reference sequence). Losses at the gene ends were 1 base for V and 6 bases for J; bases not matched to a gene: 7. The CDR3 consists of 15 residues. CDR3 loop: CASSQATGFRDTQYF. The DNA for the CDR3 is TGTGCCAGCAGCCAAGCGACAGGGTTTAGGGATACGCAGTATTTT.

The chain carries TRBV18 and TRBJ1-6; 10 bases agree with TRBD1. Trimming removed 1 base from V and 8 bases from J; junction bases left unmatched: 2. The CDR3 length is 15 residues. CDR1 and CDR2 from the germline V gene are KGHSH and LQKENI. The CDR3, as DNA: TGTGCCAGCTCACCACAGACAGGGGGCGATTCACCCCTCCACTTT. It yields the protein CASSPQTGGDSPLHF. The full variable domain, rest sourced from reference TRBV18 and TRBJ1-6, is NAGVMQNPRHLVRRRGQEARLRCSPMKGHSHVYWYRQLPEEGLKFMVYLQKENIIDESGMPKERFSAEFPKEGPSILRIQQVVRGDSAAYFCASSPQTGGDSPLHFGNGTRLTVT.

A single count supports this clone. The rearrangement uses TRBV6-6 and TRBJ1-2; TRBD1 aligns across 12 bases. The CDR3 is 16 amino acids. In germline, CDR1 is MNHNY, CDR2 SVGAGI (reference sequence). With 6 bases clipped from V and 7 bases from J, the junction kept 12 bases outside the gene matches. The CDR3 nucleotides are TGTGCCAGCAGCACTCCCTTCTGGGACAGGGGGCTTGGCTACACCTTC. The encoded protein is CASSTPFWDRGLGYTF.

DNA of the CDR3: TGTGCCAGCTCACTGGGACTAGCGGTCGATGAGCAGTTCTTC. Translated: CASSLGLAVDEQFF. This chain links TRBV18 with TRBJ2-1; the match to TRBD2 covers 11 bases. Germline V lookup: CDR1 KGHSH, CDR2 LQKENI. There are 14 residues in the CDR3. J gave up 8 bases and V 4 bases, and 4 bases lay outside the gene matches.

The V call is TRBV30, the J call TRBJ1-4; possible D gene TRBD1, 5 bases. CDR3 length equals 13 residues. V gave up 2 bases and J gave up 3 bases, with 7 bases separating them. The germline V gene encodes CDR1 GTSNPN and CDR2 SVGIG (reference sequence). CDR3 bases: TGTGCCTGGAGTATGACAGCTAATGAAAAACTGTTTTTT. This gives the protein CAWSMTANEKLFF. Full variable domain (outside the CDR3, taken from reference TRBV30 and TRBJ1-4): SQTIHQWPATLVQPVGSPLSLECTVEGTSNPNLYWYRQAAGRGLQLLFYSVGIGQISSEVPQNLSASRPQDRQFILSSKKLLLSDSGFYLCAWSMTANEKLFFGSGTQLSVL.

The genes are TRBV5-4 and TRBJ1-3, with a tentative D call TRBD1 (6 bases). The CDR3 extends over 17 amino acids. The germline V gene has CDR1 SGHNT and CDR2 YYREEE (reference sequence). Trimming took off 4 bases at V and 0 bases at J, with 17 bases between the two ends. CDR3: CASSKGGGPNSGNTIYF. As DNA, the CDR3 is TGTGCCAGCAGCAAAGGGGGGGGACCTAACTCTGGAAACACCATATATTTT. Complete variable domain (other parts from reference TRBV5-4 and TRBJ1-3): ETGVTQSPTHLIKTRGQQVTLRCSSQSGHNTVSWYQQALGQGPQFIFQYYREEENGRGNFPPRFSGLQFPNYSSELNVNALELDDSALYLCASSKGGGPNSGNTIYFGEGSWLTVV.

The chain uses TRBV12-3 or TRBV12-4 and TRBJ2-1; no definite D call. The CDR3 loop spans 13 amino acids. The ends were cut back, 7 bases at V and 0 bases at J, with 7 bases in the middle. CDR3 sequence reads: CASKRSSYNEQFF. CDR3 sequence (DNA): TGTGCCAGCAAACGGAGCTCCTACAATGAGCAGTTCTTC.

J is TRBJ2-3 and V is TRBV18; 7 nucleotides agree with TRBD2. The length of the CDR3 is 17 residues. The germline gives CDR1 KGHSH, CDR2 LQKENI. Losses at the gene ends were 4 bases for V and 0 bases for J; bases not matched to a gene: 10. The CDR3 reads CASSQLAARFSTDTQYF. The CDR3 DNA sequence: TGTGCCAGCTCACAGCTAGCGGCTCGATTCAGCACAGATACGCAGTATTTT.

V usage is TRBV5-1 and J usage is TRBJ1-2, with D unclear. Per the germline V gene, CDR1 is SGHRS and CDR2 is YFSETQ. The CDR3 is 13 residues long. Between the trimmed V and J ends, which lost 0 bases and 4 bases, there was a span of 7 bases. The CDR3 nucleotides read TGCGCCAGCAGCTTGGAGGCAGGCTATGGCTACACCTTC. Its translation is CASSLEAGYGYTF.

V and J are TRBV7-2 and TRBJ2-1; D is ambiguous. CDR3 length: 15 residues. From germline, CDR1 is SGHTA and CDR2 FQGNSA. V shed 1 base and J shed 0 bases, with 7 bases lying between them. In DNA, the CDR3 is TGTGCCAGCAGCTTAGGACTTCCCTCCTACAATGAGCAGTTCTTC. Translation gives CASSLGLPSYNEQFF.

The chain links TRBV28 to TRBJ2-7; 7 bases line up with TRBD1. Germline V CDR1 and CDR2: MDHEN, SYDVKM. This CDR3 has 14 residues. The J segment lost 2 bases and the V segment lost 6 bases, leaving 7 bases of the junction unmatched. This CDR3 is CASRKQGLAYEQYF. CDR3 DNA: TGTGCCAGCAGGAAACAGGGGTTAGCCTACGAGCAGTACTTC.